This entry lists 28 T cell receptor beta chains sequenced from one sample in a study of blood T cells in healthy people across ages. A second PCR, run for about 7 to 11 cycles, used a sample-barcoded 5' primer plus a J-beta primer mix. TCRdb re-derived calls from the 5' RACE reads in MiXCR, one entry per CDR3 protein. The sample carries roughly 1,700,000 distinct CDR3 sequences, approximately 28% recorded once. Sample: blood. The source of these receptors is a woman aged 30 to 39 in good health.

This clonotype was observed at least ten times. The chain links TRBV6-5 to TRBJ2-1, with TRBD1 matching over 9 bases. V was clipped by 2 bases and J by 9 bases; unmatched bases: 17. Germline V gives CDR1 MNHEY, CDR2 SVGAGI. The CDR3 loop spans 18 amino acids. CDR3 DNA: TGTGCCAGCAGTTACCTAGGAACCGGGACAGGGTCCCAAGGTGAGCAGTTCTTC. Amino acids: CASSYLGTGTGSQGEQFF.

The sample holds one count of this clonotype. The chain employs TRBV9 and TRBJ1-1; TRBD1 might be the D (5 bases). The ends were cut back, 4 bases at V and 1 base at J, with 17 bases in the middle. The CDR3 loop spans 16 amino acids. Germline V lookup: CDR1 SGDLS, CDR2 YYNGEE. This CDR3 is CASSPRGLGPNTEAFF. DNA of the CDR3: TGTGCCAGCAGCCCAAGAGGGTTGGGACCGAACACTGAAGCTTTCTTT.

This rearrangement joins TRBV5-6 to TRBJ2-5; D is tentatively TRBD1 or TRBD2 (5 bases each). Trimming cost V 4 bases and J 6 bases, with 16 bases left between them. The V gene's germline CDR1 is SGHDT and CDR2 YYEEEE. The CDR3 covers 14 residues. The CDR3 DNA reads as TGTGCCAGCAGCCGGTGGGACCAGACAAAGACCCAGTACTTC. This sequence encodes CASSRWDQTKTQYF.

As regards this clonotype: Possible read error: a much larger clone is one base away. The rearrangement joins TRBV7-2 to TRBJ2-1; TRBD2 matches 14 bases. V gave up 4 bases and J gave up 14 bases; unmatched junction bases: 16. The CDR3 extends over 17 amino acids. Germline V lookup: CDR1 SGHTA, CDR2 FQGNSA. The CDR3 region has the DNA TGTGCCAGCAGCTCCACTGCCCCGGGACTAGCGGGGGTCAACGAGTTCTTC. Translating it yields CASSSTAPGLAGVNEFF. The variable domain in full, with the rest retrieved from reference TRBV7-2 and TRBJ2-1, is GAGVSQSPSNKVTEKGKDVELRCDPISGHTALYWYRQSLGQGLEFLIYFQGNSAPDKSGLPSDRFSAERTGGSVSTLTIQRTQQEDSAVYLCASSSTAPGLAGVNEFFGPGTRLTVL.

The rearrangement joins TRBV27 to TRBJ2-5, with a possible D match to TRBD2 (5 bases). Germline values: CDR1 MNHEY, CDR2 SMNVEV (reference sequence). CDR3 length: 11 residues. The chain's CDR3 is CRPLERETQYF. Here the CDR3 DNA reads TGTCGGCCACTAGAGAGAGAGACCCAGTACTTC.

This clonotype came up once. V and J are TRBV3-1 and TRBJ1-4; D uncertain. Trimming shortened V by 4 bases and J by 3 bases, and 12 bases separated the two germline ends. CDR1 is LGHDT and CDR2 is YNNKEL in the germline V gene (reference sequence). The CDR3 runs 15 residues. The CDR3 loop reads CASSPLHSPNEKLFF. The CDR3 nucleotides are TGTGCCAGCAGCCCCCTTCACAGTCCTAATGAAAAACTGTTTTTT.

This clonotype has a count of ten or more. The V and J genes are TRBV20-1 and TRBJ2-1; 7 bases are shared with TRBD2. Germline CDR1 reads DFQATT; CDR2 reads SNEGSKA (reference sequence). CDR3 length equals 15 residues. With V trimmed by 6 bases and J by 9 bases, 17 bases remained unmatched. CDR3 amino acids: CSASHSASGSSEQFF. For the CDR3, the DNA is TGCAGTGCCAGTCACTCGGCTAGCGGTTCAAGTGAGCAGTTCTTC.

Many counts were recorded for this clonotype. The V gene is TRBV5-1, the J gene TRBJ2-1; D is possibly TRBD1 (6 bases). This CDR3 comprises 13 residues. Germline assignment: CDR1 SGHRS and CDR2 YFSETQ. V dropped 4 bases and J dropped 7 bases, with 12 bases sitting between them. Here the CDR3 DNA reads TGCGCCAGCAGCCCCTCAGGGGTTAATGAGCAGTTCTTC. Translating it yields CASSPSGVNEQFF.

The rearrangement uses TRBV20-1 and TRBJ2-1, with 7 bases aligning to TRBD2. Germline CDR1 and CDR2: DFQATT and SNEGSKA (reference sequence). With 0 bases clipped from V and 8 bases from J, the junction kept 10 bases outside the gene matches. CDR3 size: 15 residues. CDR3 nucleotides: TGCAGTGCTAGAGATCCAGCGGGGCTGATGGATGAGCAGTTCTTC. Amino acids: CSARDPAGLMDEQFF.

Concerning this clonotype: A much larger clone lies a single base off, so this may be a read error. The chain carries TRBV20-1 and TRBJ2-5, with TRBD2 matching over 7 bases. V dropped 6 bases and J dropped 2; count of bases not matched to a gene: 15. CDR3 length: 16 amino acids. Germline assignment: CDR1 DFQATT and CDR2 SNEGSKA (reference sequence). The chain's CDR3 is CSAPGLTGGFQETQYF. The CDR3 nucleotides are TGCAGTGCCCCGGGACTAACGGGGGGTTTTCAAGAGACCCAGTACTTC.

This clonotype appeared a few times. The rearrangement joins TRBV3-1 to TRBJ2-1, with 7 bases aligning to TRBD2. After removal of 0 bases from V and 5 bases from J, the junction contained 10 bases not matched to a gene. This CDR3 contains 17 residues. The germline CDR1 and CDR2 sequences are LGHDT and YNNKEL (reference sequence). The CDR3 here is CASSQEEGPAGNNEQFF. The DNA for the CDR3 is TGTGCCAGCAGCCAAGAGGAGGGACCAGCGGGAAACAATGAGCAGTTCTTC.

This clonotype was recorded a few times. The V call is TRBV4-1, the J call TRBJ2-5; TRBD2 aligns across 14 bases. The CDR3 runs to 18 residues. Germline V CDR1 and CDR2: MGHRA, YSYEKL. Germline trimming cut 2 bases from V and 3 bases from J; bases unmatched to any gene: 8. In nucleotides, the CDR3 is TGCGCCAGCAGCCAACCCGTGGGACTAGCGGGGGACAAAGAGACCCAGTACTTC. As protein: CASSQPVGLAGDKETQYF.

For this clonotype: A read error may be the cause here, since a much bigger clone is one base away. The genes are TRBV10-3 and TRBJ1-6; 7 bases map to TRBD1. Germline V gene data show CDR1 as ENHRY and CDR2 as SYGVKD. This CDR3 has 14 residues. The CDR3 is CTISRDRDNSPLHF. The CDR3 DNA reads TGTACCATCAGCCGAGACAGGGATAATTCACCCCTCCACTTT.

Remarks on this clonotype: An end of the junction does not agree with germline; a read error may underlie this. The chain is built from TRBV6-6 and TRBJ2-3; TRBD1 aligns across 9 bases. The CDR3 consists of 15 residues. Germline-derived CDR1 and CDR2 are MNHNY and SVGAGI (reference sequence). The CDR3 DNA is TGTACCAGCAGTAGCCGGACAGGGGTCGAAGGTACGCAGTATTTT. Residues: CTSSSRTGVEGTQYF.

The J gene is TRBJ2-1, the V gene TRBV30; 8 bases are shared with TRBD1. The CDR3 has 14 amino acids. J gave up 5 bases and V 1 base, and 4 bases lay outside the gene matches. Germline values: CDR1 GTSNPN, CDR2 SVGIG (reference sequence). The chain's CDR3 is CAWSGWDRNNEQFF. The CDR3 DNA reads TGTGCCTGGAGTGGCTGGGACAGGAACAATGAGCAGTTCTTC.

The J gene is TRBJ2-1, the V gene TRBV7-2, with TRBD2 matching over 8 bases. The ends lost 2 bases at V and 12 bases at J; junction bases unmatched: 9. The CDR3 totals 14 residues. Germline V gene lookup returns CDR1 SGHTA and CDR2 FQGNSA. The CDR3 loop is CASSLTGLDDVQFF. The CDR3 nucleotides read TGTGCCAGCAGCTTAACGGGACTAGATGACGTGCAGTTCTTC.

In regard to this clonotype: This could be a read error, since a much larger clone is one nucleotide away. This chain joins TRBV29-1 and TRBJ2-5; TRBD2 is a possible D gene (5 bases). Trimming left V 4 bases short and J 1 base short, with 7 bases between. This CDR3 is 12 amino acids long. From germline, CDR1 is SQVTM and CDR2 ANQGSEA. The CDR3 here is CSVGGVQETQYF. The CDR3 region has the DNA TGCAGCGTTGGGGGAGTCCAAGAGACCCAGTACTTC.

The CDR3 DNA sequence: TGTGCCAGCAGTTATCATCTAGAGTCAGTCGGGGAGCTGTTTTTT. It translates to CASSYHLESVGELFF. The genes are TRBV6-6 and TRBJ2-2; D remains ambiguous. The germline CDR1 and CDR2 sequences are MNHNY and SVGAGI (reference sequence). This CDR3 spans 15 amino acids. V was clipped by 3 bases and J by 7 bases, with 15 bases between them.

The genes are TRBV24-1 and TRBJ2-3; 7 bases map to TRBD2. J was trimmed by 0 bases and V by 1 base; bases with no gene match: 6. CDR3 length equals 17 residues. The germline V gene has CDR1 KGHDR and CDR2 SFDVKD. The CDR3 DNA reads TGTGCCACCAGTGATTTTTCTAGCGGTTATAGCACAGATACGCAGTATTTT. Encoded protein: CATSDFSSGYSTDTQYF.

This clonotype was seen more than once but under ten times. CDR3 sequence reads: CASGSVGNTEAFF. DNA of the CDR3: TGTGCTAGTGGTTCCGTGGGGAACACTGAAGCTTTCTTT. The chain is built from TRBV12-5 and TRBJ1-1, with D uncertain. CDR3 length: 13 amino acids. Germline V gene data show CDR1 as LGHNT and CDR2 as FRNRAP. The V and J ends lost 4 bases and 1 base respectively, with 7 bases between them. Using reference TRBV12-5 and TRBJ1-1 for the parts outside the CDR3, the full variable domain is DARVTQTPRHKVTEMGQEVTMRCQPILGHNTVFWYRQTMMQGLELLAYFRNRAPLDDSGMPKDRFSAEMPDATLATLKIQPSEPRDSAVYFCASGSVGNTEAFFGQGTRLTVV.

A remark on this clonotype: The junction shows a germline mismatch at one end, possibly a read error. In nucleotides, the CDR3 is TGTGCCAGCAGCGTGATGGGGCAAGAGACCCGGTACTTC. It specifies CASSVMGQETRYF. The V call is TRBV9, the J call TRBJ2-5; D might be TRBD1 (5 bases). The CDR3 is 13 amino acids. Germline V gives CDR1 SGDLS, CDR2 YYNGEE. Supplemented by reference TRBV9 and TRBJ2-5, the full variable domain reads DSGVTQTPKHLITATGQRVTLRCSPRSGDLSVYWYQQSLDQGLQFLIQYYNGEERAKGNILERFSAQQFPDLHSELNLSSLELGDSALYFCASSVMGQETRYFGPGTRLLVL.

CDR3 region: CASSSRRGLDHEQYF. CDR3 DNA sequence: TGTGCCAGCAGTTCAAGACGGGGACTCGACCACGAGCAGTACTTC. The rearrangement links TRBV27 to TRBJ2-7; TRBD2 is a possible D gene (6 bases). V lost 4 bases and J lost 5, with 18 bases in between. The CDR3 has 15 residues. In germline, CDR1 is MNHEY, CDR2 SMNVEV (reference sequence).

This clonotype was picked up a small number of times. A much larger clone lies a single base off, so this may be a read error. The V and J genes are TRBV12-3 or TRBV12-4 and TRBJ2-5, with 16 bases lining up with TRBD2. V lost 6 bases to trimming and J lost 4 bases; unmatched junction nucleotides: 11. This CDR3 region has 18 residues. In DNA form, the CDR3 reads TGTGCCAGCAGCCCCGGGACTAGCGGGAGGGCCGAAGGAGAGACCCAGTACTTC. The encoded protein is CASSPGTSGRAEGETQYF.

The rearrangement uses TRBV6-6 and TRBJ2-1; 10 nucleotides match TRBD2. Trimming at V came to 6 bases and at J to 13 bases, leaving 12 bases not matched to a gene. This CDR3 region has 14 residues. The germline gives CDR1 MNHNY, CDR2 SVGAGI (reference sequence). The CDR3 loop reads CASSPSGGGETQFF. DNA of the CDR3: TGTGCCAGCAGCCCTAGCGGGGGCGGCGAGACCCAGTTCTTC.

This clonotype was seen repeatedly, ten times or more. The CDR3 reads CSRRYARSGPYNEQFF. The CDR3 DNA reads TGCAGCCGCCGTTATGCTAGATCCGGGCCCTACAATGAGCAGTTCTTC. V usage is TRBV20-1 and J usage is TRBJ2-1; no clear D. Germline V lookup: CDR1 DFQATT, CDR2 SNEGSKA (reference sequence). This CDR3 is built from 16 residues.

This clonotype was seen only a few times. The CDR3 sequence: CASTSGGTRYRNEQFF. The CDR3, as DNA: TGTGCCAGCACCTCTGGAGGGACAAGGTATCGGAATGAGCAGTTCTTC. V usage is TRBV28 and J usage is TRBJ2-1, with D perhaps assigned TRBD1 or TRBD2 (6 bases each). Trimming took 7 bases from V and 7 from J, leaving 23 bases between them. The CDR3 contains 16 residues. Germline V CDR1 and CDR2: MDHEN, SYDVKM. Looking up the rest from reference TRBV28 and TRBJ2-1 gives the full variable domain: DVKVTQSSRYLVKRTGEKVFLECVQDMDHENMFWYRQDPGLGLRLIYFSYDVKMKEKGDIPEGYSVSREKKERFSLILESASTNQTSMYLCASTSGGTRYRNEQFFGPGTRLTVL.

This clonotype was recorded a few times. V is TRBV3-1 and J is TRBJ1-1; possible D gene TRBD1, 6 bases. The germline CDR1 and CDR2 sequences are LGHDT and YNNKEL (reference sequence). Trimming shortened V by 6 bases and J by 1 base, and 12 bases separated the two germline ends. The CDR3 spans 14 residues. CDR3 nucleotides: TGTGCCAGCAGTGACGAGACAGGGAACACTGAAGCTTTCTTT. It specifies CASSDETGNTEAFF.

V usage is TRBV2 and J usage is TRBJ1-2; tentative D call: TRBD1 (5 bases). Germline V lookup: CDR1 SNHLY, CDR2 FYNNEI. The length of the CDR3 is 12 residues. The V end was cut by 3 bases, the J end by 4 bases, with 6 bases between. In nucleotides, the CDR3 is TGTGCCAGCAGTGACGACAGCTATGGCTACACCTTC. Translating it yields CASSDDSYGYTF. Filled out from reference TRBV2 and TRBJ1-2, the complete variable domain reads EPEVTQTPSHQVTQMGQEVILRCVPISNHLYFYWYRQILGQKVEFLVSFYNNEISEKSEIFDDQFSVERPDGSNFTLKIRSTKLEDSAMYFCASSDDSYGYTFGSGTRLTVV.